This T cell receptor beta chain was captured by sequencing in a study of identical twins. The study, taken as a whole, reports: Insertion counts were lower in abundant cord blood beta clonotypes, a trend that memory repertoires did not show.

The germline V gene encodes CDR1 MRHNA and CDR2 SNTAGT. The V and J ends lost 5 bases and 8 bases respectively, with 15 bases between them. The CDR3 extends over 14 amino acids. TCRdb redid the calling of the 5' RACE reads with MiXCR, one entry per CDR3 protein. The top ten hold less than 2.5% of the sample, which has hundreds of thousands of distinct CDR3 sequences, roughly 8.6% seen once. Regarding this clonotype: The antigen is unknown.

The sample was also linked to a second study, of yellow fever vaccine responses in identical twins.

The chain has TRBV6-4 and TRBJ2-2; maybe TRBD1 (6 bases). The sample comprised memory (CD45RO+) T cells sorted from blood. The TCR was taken from a young woman in good health. CDR3 region: CASSRGQLEGELFF. DNA for the CDR3: TGTGCCAGCAGTCGCGGACAGCTGGAGGGGGAGCTGTTTTTT.